This T cell receptor beta chain derives from a study of T-cell memory formation after mild COVID-19 (dated by TCRdb to about 2021). At the level of the whole study: TCR sequence clusters from the two donors were largely donor specific. In two donors, T-cell clones that expanded and contracted after mild COVID-19 were followed by sequencing TCRalpha and TCRbeta repertoires longitudinally. The cohort comprised two young, previously healthy adult volunteers, one female and one male.

CDR1 and CDR2, looked up from the germline V gene, are SGHTA and FQGNSA. The junction carries 20 bases between V and J, which are trimmed by 7 bases and 4 bases respectively. The CDR3 goes from the cysteine to the phenylalanine over 16 residues. Only CDR3 DNA remains: 48 bases, in frame from the first base. Many counts were recorded for this clonotype. The antigen this receptor binds is unknown. No base quality information exists; no much larger clone differs at one position. PBMCs were isolated by Ficoll-Paque density gradient centrifugation. Sequencing was performed on an Illumina NovaSeq 6000. TCRalpha and TCRbeta cDNA libraries were constructed by 5'RACE with constant-segment primers, with sample barcodes and unique molecular identifiers being introduced. RNA was extracted from every sample with Trizol reagent. The libraries were amplified in two PCR steps, and the second step added a second sample barcode and Illumina TruSeq adapters. The libraries were sequenced on an Illumina NovaSeq using 2 x 150 bp paired-end reads. Concerning the study's data processing: The reads were demultiplexed and collapsed into UMI-guided consensus sequences using migec v1.2.7. Using mixcr v2.1.11, UMI consensuses were aligned to TRA and TRB V and J templates and then assembled into clonotypes. A clonotype was counted as expanded or contracted only if both edgeR and NoisET called the change significant, with noise models trained on biological replicates. For edgeR calls, a false discovery rate-adjusted p below 0.01 and a log2 fold-change threshold of 1 were applied. As an exploratory analysis of dynamics, max-normalized trajectories of the 1000 most abundant clonotypes were examined with PCA combined with hierarchical clustering. The CD4 or CD8 phenotype of responding clones was assigned using the separately sequenced CD4+ and CD8+ repertoires. The public reads were reanalyzed by TCRdb: fastp trimming at Q25, MiXCR alignment, in-frame beta chains only. Rows are combined by CDR3 protein, so each entry shows the most common genes and DNA. For this entry, the V and J calls and clone size follow TCRdb and not the study's own pipeline. In all, the sample holds roughly 350,000 distinct CDR3 sequences, and under 30% of those were seen once. The biggest ten clones account for about 13% of the sample.

Results and caveats for the whole study, not just this receptor: Some responding clones were found in pre-infection memory, which suggests that pre-existing cross-reactive memory T cells took part in the SARS-CoV-2 response. The study included only a couple of mild cases, and larger cohorts that include severe cases with pre-infection samples were judged to be necessary. Contracting CD4+ clones turned up mainly in the CM and EM memory subsets, whereas EMRA was where CD8+ clones were enriched. Clones contracting from day 15 to 85 had balanced CD4/CD8 phenotypes, while a second wave expanding from day 15 to 37 was biased towards CD4+. Whether the second-wave clones peaking on day 37 were SARS-CoV-2 specific was not confirmed.

The chain is made from TRBV7-2 and TRBJ2-1; 8 matching bases give a weak D call of TRBD2. This TCR derives from an adult woman who had mild COVID-19 (a few samples of this study predate the infection). The sample titles of this study are shuffled in the database, so cell type and time point are left out; the donor was told from shared clones. The sample taken for sequencing was PBMCs or a T cell subset sorted from them (not recorded which). At the DNA level, the sequence is TGTGCCAGCACCCAGCGGGGGCAGGGGGTTTACAATGAGCAGTTCTTC. It encodes CASTQRGQGVYNEQFF.